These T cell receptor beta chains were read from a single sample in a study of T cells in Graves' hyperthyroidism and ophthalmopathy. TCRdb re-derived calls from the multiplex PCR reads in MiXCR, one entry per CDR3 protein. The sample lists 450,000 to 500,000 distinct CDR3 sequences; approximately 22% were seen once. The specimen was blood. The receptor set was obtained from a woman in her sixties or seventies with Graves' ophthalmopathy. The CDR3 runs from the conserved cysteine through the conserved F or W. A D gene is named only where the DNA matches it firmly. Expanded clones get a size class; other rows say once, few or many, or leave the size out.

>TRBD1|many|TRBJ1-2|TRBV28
CASSLALRTGYYGYTF
TGTGCCAGCAGTTTAGCCCTCCGGACAGGGTACTATGGCTACACCTTC
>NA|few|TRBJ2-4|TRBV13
CASSPLSGVDKNIQYF
TGTGCCAGCAGCCCCTTATCGGGGGTGGACAAAAACATTCAGTACTTC
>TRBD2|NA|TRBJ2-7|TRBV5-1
CASRVTSGRAYEQYF
TGCGCCAGCAGGGTGACTAGCGGGAGGGCCTACGAGCAGTACTTC
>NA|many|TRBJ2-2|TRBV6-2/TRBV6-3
CASSRGGGTGELFF
TGTGCCAGCAGTAGGGGAGGGGGCACCGGGGAGCTGTTTTTT
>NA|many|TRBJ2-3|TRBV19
CASSIARFSTDTQYF
TGTGCCAGTAGTATCGCCAGATTTAGCACAGATACGCAGTATTTT
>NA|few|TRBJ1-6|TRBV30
CAWTTSQGRISPLHF
TGTGCCTGGACCACGAGCCAGGGTAGGATTTCACCCCTCCACTTT
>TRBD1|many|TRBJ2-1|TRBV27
CASSITPGTGGNEQFF
TGTGCCAGCAGTATAACCCCCGGGACAGGGGGCAATGAGCAGTTCTTC
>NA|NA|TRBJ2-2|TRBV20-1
CSARDRVAANTGELFF
TGCAGTGCTAGAGACCGCGTGGCAGCAAACACCGGGGAGCTGTTTTTT
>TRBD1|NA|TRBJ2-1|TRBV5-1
CASSSGTGGGNEQFF
TGCGCCAGCAGCTCCGGGACAGGAGGCGGCAATGAGCAGTTCTTC
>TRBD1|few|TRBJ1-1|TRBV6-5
CASSYGTGSTEAFF
TGTGCCAGCAGTTACGGGACAGGGAGCACTGAAGCTTTCTTT
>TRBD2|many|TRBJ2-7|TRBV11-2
CASSLGSSGGYEQYF
TGTGCCAGCAGCTTAGGGAGTAGCGGGGGTTACGAGCAGTACTTC
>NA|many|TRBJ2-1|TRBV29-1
CSVEGQGGNEQFF
TGCAGCGTTGAAGGGCAGGGTGGCAATGAGCAGTTCTTC
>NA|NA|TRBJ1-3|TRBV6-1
CASRPKSYGNTIYF
TGTGCCAGCAGGCCTAAGAGTTACGGAAACACCATATATTTT
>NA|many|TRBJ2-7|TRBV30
CAWSIGWAYEQYF
TGTGCCTGGAGTATTGGCTGGGCCTACGAGCAGTACTTC
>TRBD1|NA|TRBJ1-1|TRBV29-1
CSGHSGQMNTEAFF
TGCAGCGGCCACTCGGGACAGATGAACACTGAAGCTTTCTTT
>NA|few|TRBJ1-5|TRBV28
CASSWGQQPQHF
TGTGCCAGCAGTTGGGGGCAACAGCCCCAGCATTTT
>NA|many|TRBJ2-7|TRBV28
CASRGFGSHYEQYF
TGTGCCAGCAGGGGATTTGGCAGTCACTACGAGCAGTACTTC
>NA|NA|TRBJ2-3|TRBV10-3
CAIQPGKVTDTQYF
TGTGCCATCCAACCAGGGAAGGTCACAGATACGCAGTATTTT
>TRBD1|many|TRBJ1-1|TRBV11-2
CASSLTGGRTEAFF
TGTGCCAGCAGCTTGACAGGGGGAAGGACTGAAGCTTTCTTT
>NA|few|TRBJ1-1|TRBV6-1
CASSELYELGTEAFF
TGTGCCAGCAGTGAACTGTATGAACTAGGGACTGAAGCTTTCTTT
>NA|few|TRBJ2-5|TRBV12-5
CASGLVRGTRETQYF
TGTGCTAGTGGTTTGGTAAGGGGGACCCGGGAGACCCAGTACTTC
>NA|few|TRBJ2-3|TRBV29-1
CSVGPSDTQYF
TGCAGCGTTGGACCTTCAGATACGCAGTATTTT
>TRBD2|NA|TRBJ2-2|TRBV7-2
CASSPPSGGNTGELFF
TGTGCCAGCAGCCCCCCTAGCGGGGGGAACACCGGGGAGCTGTTTTTT
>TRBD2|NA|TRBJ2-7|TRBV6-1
CASRGTSGSAYEQYF
TGTGCCAGCAGGGGGACTAGCGGGAGTGCCTACGAGCAGTACTTC
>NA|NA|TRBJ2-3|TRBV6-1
CASSFGFQDTQYF
TGTGCCAGCAGTTTCGGGTTTCAGGATACGCAGTATTTT
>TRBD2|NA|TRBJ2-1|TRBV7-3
CASSPRTSGNLHYNEQFF
TGTGCCAGCAGCCCGAGGACTAGCGGGAATCTCCACTACAATGAGCAGTTCTTC
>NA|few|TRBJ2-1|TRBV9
CASSVGGLAVYNEQFF
TGTGCCAGCAGCGTAGGAGGGTTAGCGGTATACAATGAGCAGTTCTTC
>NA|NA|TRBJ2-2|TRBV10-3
CAIKAAENTGELFF
TGTGCCATCAAAGCGGCGGAGAACACCGGGGAGCTGTTTTTT
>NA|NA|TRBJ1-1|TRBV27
CASSLRTGTEAFF
TGTGCCAGCAGCCTTAGGACCGGCACTGAAGCTTTCTTT
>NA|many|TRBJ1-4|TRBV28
CASSLTSGEWEKLFF
TGTGCCAGCAGTCTGACCTCGGGAGAGTGGGAAAAACTGTTTTTT
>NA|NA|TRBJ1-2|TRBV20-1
CSATLQSYGYTF
TGCAGTGCTACACTCCAGAGCTATGGCTACACCTTC
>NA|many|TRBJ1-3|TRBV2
CASREGQGPGNTIYF
TGTGCCAGCAGAGAGGGCCAGGGACCTGGAAACACCATATATTTT
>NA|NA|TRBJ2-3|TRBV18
CASSPRWESSTDTQYF
TGTGCCAGCTCACCACGGTGGGAATCTAGCACAGATACGCAGTATTTT
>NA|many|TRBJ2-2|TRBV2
CASSEGAGSTGELFF
TGTGCCAGCAGTGAGGGGGCAGGGAGCACCGGGGAGCTGTTTTTT
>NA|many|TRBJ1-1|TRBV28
CASSLLIGAGNTEAFF
TGTGCCAGCAGTCTGCTAATTGGGGCGGGCAACACTGAAGCTTTCTTT
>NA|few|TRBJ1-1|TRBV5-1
CASSAGGQTNTEAFF
TGCGCCAGCAGTGCAGGCGGACAGACGAACACTGAAGCTTTCTTT
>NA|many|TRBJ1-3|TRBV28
CASGRQFSGNTIYF
TGTGCCAGTGGGAGACAGTTCTCTGGAAACACCATATATTTT
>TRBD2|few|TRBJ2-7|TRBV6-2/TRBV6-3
CASSPALAGGHEQYF
TGTGCCAGCAGTCCAGCTCTAGCGGGAGGTCACGAGCAGTACTTC
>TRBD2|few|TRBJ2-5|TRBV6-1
CASSVPGLAGETQYF
TGTGCCAGCAGTGTCCCGGGACTAGCAGGGGAGACCCAGTACTTC
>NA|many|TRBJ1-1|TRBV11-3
CASSPALNTEAFF
TGTGCCAGCAGCCCTGCCCTGAACACTGAAGCTTTCTTT
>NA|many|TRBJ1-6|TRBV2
CASSATDFSPLHF
TGTGCCAGCAGTGCTACGGATTTTTCACCCCTCCACTTT
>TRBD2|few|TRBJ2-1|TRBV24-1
CATSVGLAGVGTYNEQFF
TGTGCCACCAGTGTTGGTCTAGCGGGAGTCGGAACCTACAATGAGCAGTTCTTC
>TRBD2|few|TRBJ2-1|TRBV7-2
CASSPRGSGGGPRYNEQFF
TGTGCCAGCAGCCCGCGCGGCAGCGGGGGGGGACCTCGATACAATGAGCAGTTCTTC